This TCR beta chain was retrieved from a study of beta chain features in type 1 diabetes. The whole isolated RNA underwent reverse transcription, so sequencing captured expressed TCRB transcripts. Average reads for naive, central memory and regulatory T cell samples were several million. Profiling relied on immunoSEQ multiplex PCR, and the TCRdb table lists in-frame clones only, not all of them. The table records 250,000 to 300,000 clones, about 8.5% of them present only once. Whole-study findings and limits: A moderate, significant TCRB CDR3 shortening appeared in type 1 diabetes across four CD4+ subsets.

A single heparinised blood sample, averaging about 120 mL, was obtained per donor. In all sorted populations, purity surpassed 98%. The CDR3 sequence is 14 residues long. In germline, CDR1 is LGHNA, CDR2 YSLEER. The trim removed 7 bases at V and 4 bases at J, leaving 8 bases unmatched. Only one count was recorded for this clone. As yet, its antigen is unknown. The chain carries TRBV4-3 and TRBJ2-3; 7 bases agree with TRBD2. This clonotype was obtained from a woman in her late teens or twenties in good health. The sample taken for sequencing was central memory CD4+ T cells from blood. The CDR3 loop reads CASTTIRGADTQYF. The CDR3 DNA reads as TGCGCCAGCACCACGATTCGGGGGGCAGATACGCAGTATTTT.